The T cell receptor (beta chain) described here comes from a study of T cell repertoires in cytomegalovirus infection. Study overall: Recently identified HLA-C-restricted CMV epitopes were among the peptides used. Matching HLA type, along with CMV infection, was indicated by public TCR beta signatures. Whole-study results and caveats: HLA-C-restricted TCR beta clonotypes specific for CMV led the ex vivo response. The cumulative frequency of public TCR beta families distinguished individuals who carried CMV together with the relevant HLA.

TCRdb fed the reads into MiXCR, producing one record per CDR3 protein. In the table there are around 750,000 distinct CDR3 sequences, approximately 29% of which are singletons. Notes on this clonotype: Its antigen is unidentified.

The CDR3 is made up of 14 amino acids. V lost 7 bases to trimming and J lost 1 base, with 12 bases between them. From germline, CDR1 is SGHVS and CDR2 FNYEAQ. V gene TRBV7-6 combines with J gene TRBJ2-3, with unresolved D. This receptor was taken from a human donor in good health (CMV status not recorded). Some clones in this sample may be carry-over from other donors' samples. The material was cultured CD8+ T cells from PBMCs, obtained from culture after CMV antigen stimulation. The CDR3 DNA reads TGTGCCAGCATCCGGCTGGGTGGCACAGATACGCAGTATTTT. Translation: CASIRLGGTDTQYF.